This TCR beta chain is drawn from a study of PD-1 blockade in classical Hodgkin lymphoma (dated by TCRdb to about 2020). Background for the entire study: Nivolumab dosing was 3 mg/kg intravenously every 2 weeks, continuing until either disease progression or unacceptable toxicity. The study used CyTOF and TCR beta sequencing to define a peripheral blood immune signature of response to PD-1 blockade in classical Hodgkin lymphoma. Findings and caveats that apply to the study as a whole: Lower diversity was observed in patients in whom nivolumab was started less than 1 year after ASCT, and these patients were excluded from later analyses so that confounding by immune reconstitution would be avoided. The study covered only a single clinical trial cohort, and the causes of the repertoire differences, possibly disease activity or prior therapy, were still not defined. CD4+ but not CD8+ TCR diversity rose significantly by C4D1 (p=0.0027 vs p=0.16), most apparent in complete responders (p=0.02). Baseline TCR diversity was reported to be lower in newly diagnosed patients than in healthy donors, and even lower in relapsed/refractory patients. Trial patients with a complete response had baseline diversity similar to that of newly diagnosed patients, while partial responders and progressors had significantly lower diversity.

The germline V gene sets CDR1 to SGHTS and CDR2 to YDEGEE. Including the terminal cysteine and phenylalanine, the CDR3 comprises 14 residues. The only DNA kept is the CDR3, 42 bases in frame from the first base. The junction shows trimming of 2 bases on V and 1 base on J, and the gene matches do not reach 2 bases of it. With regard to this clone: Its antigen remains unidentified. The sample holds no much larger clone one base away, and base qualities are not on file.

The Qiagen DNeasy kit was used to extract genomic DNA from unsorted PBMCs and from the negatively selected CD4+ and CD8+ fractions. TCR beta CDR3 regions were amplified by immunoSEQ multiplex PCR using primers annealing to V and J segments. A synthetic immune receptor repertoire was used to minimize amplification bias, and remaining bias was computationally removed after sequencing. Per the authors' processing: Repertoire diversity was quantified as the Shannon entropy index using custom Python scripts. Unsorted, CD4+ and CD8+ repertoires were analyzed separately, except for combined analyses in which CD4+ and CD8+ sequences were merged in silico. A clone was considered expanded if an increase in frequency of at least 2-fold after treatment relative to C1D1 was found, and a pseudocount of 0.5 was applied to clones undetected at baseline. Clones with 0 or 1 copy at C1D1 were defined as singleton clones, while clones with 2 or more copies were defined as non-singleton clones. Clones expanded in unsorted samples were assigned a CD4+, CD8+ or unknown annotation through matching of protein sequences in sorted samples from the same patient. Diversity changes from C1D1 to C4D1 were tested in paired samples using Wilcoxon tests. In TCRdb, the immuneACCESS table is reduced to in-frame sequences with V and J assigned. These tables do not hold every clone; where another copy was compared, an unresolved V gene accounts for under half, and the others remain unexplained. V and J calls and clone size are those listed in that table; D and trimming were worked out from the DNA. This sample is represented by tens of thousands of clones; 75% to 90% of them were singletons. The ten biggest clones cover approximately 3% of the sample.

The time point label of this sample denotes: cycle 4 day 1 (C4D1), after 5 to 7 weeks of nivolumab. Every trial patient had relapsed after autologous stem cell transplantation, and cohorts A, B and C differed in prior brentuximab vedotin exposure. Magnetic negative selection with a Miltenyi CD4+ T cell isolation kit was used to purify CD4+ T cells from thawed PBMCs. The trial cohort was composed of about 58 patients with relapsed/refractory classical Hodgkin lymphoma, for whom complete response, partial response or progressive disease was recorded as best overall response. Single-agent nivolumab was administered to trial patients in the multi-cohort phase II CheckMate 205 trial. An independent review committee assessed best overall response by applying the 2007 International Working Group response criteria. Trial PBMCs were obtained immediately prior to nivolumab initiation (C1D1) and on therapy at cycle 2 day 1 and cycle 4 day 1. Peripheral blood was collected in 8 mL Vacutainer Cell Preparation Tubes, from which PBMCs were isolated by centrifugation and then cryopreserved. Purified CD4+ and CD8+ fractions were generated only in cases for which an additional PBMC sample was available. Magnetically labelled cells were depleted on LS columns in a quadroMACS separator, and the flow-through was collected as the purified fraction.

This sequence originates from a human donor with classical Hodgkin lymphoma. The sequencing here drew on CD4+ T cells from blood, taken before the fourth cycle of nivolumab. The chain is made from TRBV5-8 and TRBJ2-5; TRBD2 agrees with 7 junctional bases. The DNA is TGTGCCAGCAGCTTCTCTAGCGGCCAAGAGACCCAGTACTTC. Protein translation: CASSFSSGQETQYF.